The 5 T cell receptor beta chains below all came from one sample that was sequenced in a study of blood T cell repertoires in COVID-19. The assay was immunoSEQ multiplex PCR, and TCRdb's table has in-frame clones only and misses some. The sample records a few hundred thousand clones, 70% to 90% being singletons. Sequenced sample: PBMCs or T cells enriched from blood (not recorded which). The receptors shown here come from a woman between 55 and 75 years old who had recovered from COVID-19.

This clone was detected only once. The V gene is TRBV9, the J gene TRBJ2-5; 11 bases match TRBD1. The CDR3 is 14 amino acids. J was trimmed by 6 bases and V by 2 bases; bases with no gene match: 3. From germline, CDR1 is SGDLS and CDR2 YYNGEE. The CDR3 coding sequence is TGTGCCAGCAGCGTCGGGACAGGGGGAAAGACCCAGTACTTC. Translation gives CASSVGTGGKTQYF.

The gene calls are TRBV5-5 and TRBJ1-5; 10 positions agree with TRBD1. Germline V gene lookup returns CDR1 SGHKS and CDR2 YYEKEE (reference sequence). The J segment lost 7 bases and the V segment lost 0 bases, leaving 1 base of the junction unmatched. This CDR3 has 14 residues. For the CDR3, the DNA is TGTGCCAGCAGCTTGGCGACAGGGGGCCAGCCCCAGCATTTT. Translating gives CASSLATGGQPQHF.

CDR3 protein: CSASTGGIYEQFF. The CDR3 region has the DNA TGCAGTGCTAGTACAGGGGGCATCTATGAGCAGTTCTTC. The chain combines TRBV20-1 with TRBJ2-1; 9 bases are shared with TRBD1. The CDR3 extends over 13 amino acids. Germline CDR1 is DFQATT and CDR2 is SNEGSKA (reference sequence). The J segment lost 8 bases and the V segment lost 3 bases, leaving 5 bases of the junction unmatched.

This clone appeared a single time. The same CDR3 also results from other DNA sequences found in this sample. The genes are TRBV6-5 and TRBJ1-3, with unresolved D. The CDR3 spans 12 residues. CDR1 MNHEY and CDR2 SVGAGI come from the germline V gene. Trimming took off 7 bases at V and 0 bases at J, with 4 bases between the two ends. The CDR3 DNA is TGTGCCAGCACGGGCTCTGGAAACACCATATATTTT. Translation: CASTGSGNTIYF.

The rearrangement links TRBV11-2 to TRBJ1-2, with a weak D call TRBD1 (6 bases). Germline assignment: CDR1 SGHAT and CDR2 FQNNGV. CDR3 length: 13 residues. The V end lost 4 bases, the J end lost 8 bases, and 14 bases lay between the germline ends. The chain's CDR3 is CASSSLQGNGYTF. The CDR3 nucleotides read TGTGCCAGCAGCTCGCTACAGGGAAACGGCTACACCTTC.